Listed below are T cell receptor beta chains from one sample, sequenced in a study of shared clonotypes between healthy human individuals. Sequenced by immunoSEQ multiplex PCR; TCRdb stores in-frame clones only, minus some. The repertoire holds approximately 2.5 million clones, approximately 93% seen once, with roughly 0.36% in the top ten. What was sequenced was naive CD4+ T cells from PBMCs. The receptors come from a man aged 18 to 35 in good health. Some clones in this sample may be carry-over from other donors' samples. CDR3s include the opening cysteine and the closing phenylalanine or tryptophan. Each record gives: J gene, V gene, D gene, clone size, CDR3 DNA, CDR3 protein. The D gene is left open where the match is weak. The size field is filled for only some rows; it gives once, few, many or a size class.

TRBJ2-3,TRBV5-1,-,-,TGCGCCAGCAGCTTGGGGGTCGGAGTGAGGACAGATACGCAGTATTTT,CASSLGVGVRTDTQYF
TRBJ2-7,TRBV6-6,TRBD1,-,TGTGCCAGCGGACAGGGTCCCTACGAGCAGTACTTC,CASGQGPYEQYF
TRBJ2-1,TRBV28,TRBD1,-,TGTGCCATCCCCCGGGACAGGGGTAGCAATGAGCAGTTCTTC,CAIPRDRGSNEQFF
TRBJ2-5,TRBV7-9,TRBD2,-,TGTGCCAGCAGCCTGGGACTAGGAGGAGAGACCCAGTACTTC,CASSLGLGGETQYF
TRBJ2-7,TRBV7-9,TRBD2,-,TGTGCCAGCAGCCAATCACCGGGGGGGCGAACCTACGAGCAGTACTTC,CASSQSPGGRTYEQYF
TRBJ2-1,TRBV7-6,-,-,TGTGCCAGCAGCATCCCTAAGGGTGGCGGGCCTTACAATGAGCAGTTCTTC,CASSIPKGGGPYNEQFF
TRBJ1-2,TRBV18,TRBD1,-,TGTGCCAGCTCAGACACATACAGGGGGAAGTCAATCGGTTACACCTTC,CASSDTYRGKSIGYTF
TRBJ2-7,TRBV28,-,-,TGTGCCAGCAGTTTATATGGCGGGAACTACGAGCAGTACTTC,CASSLYGGNYEQYF
TRBJ2-5,TRBV18,TRBD1,-,TGTGCCAGCTCACCTTCCGGACAGGGGGCACGGGAGACCCAGTACTTC,CASSPSGQGARETQYF
TRBJ1-5,TRBV6-5,-,-,TGTGCCAGCAGTTTTCAGGGGAGCAATCAGCCCCAGCATTTT,CASSFQGSNQPQHF
TRBJ2-1,TRBV7-3,-,-,TGTGCCAGCAGCTTTGAGGGGTCACTACCCTATTACTTTAATGAGCAGTTCTTC,CASSFEGSLPYYFNEQFF
TRBJ1-2,TRBV19,TRBD1,once,TGTGCCAGTAGTGGGACAGGAGTCTACTATGGCTACACCTTC,CASSGTGVYYGYTF
TRBJ1-2,TRBV7-2,-,-,TGTGCCAGCAGTTCGCCCCCCCCGGGTTCTTTTTTTGGCTACACCTTC,CASSSPPPGSFFGYTF
TRBJ2-3,TRBV7-3,-,-,TGTGCCAGCAGCCCCCGGGTAGGGGGCACAGATACGCAGTATTTT,CASSPRVGGTDTQYF
TRBJ1-1,TRBV6-5,-,-,TGTGCCAGCAGTTACTCGAGGGCGGGGATGAACACTGAAGCTTTCTTT,CASSYSRAGMNTEAFF
TRBJ1-2,TRBV2,-,-,TGTGCCAGCAGCCTATTGGTGGATGGCTACACCTTC,CASSLLVDGYTF